The T cell receptor beta chain under discussion was sequenced for a study of blood T cell repertoires in COVID-19. Across the whole study: COVID-19 samples collected from the United States, Italy and Spain covered acute and convalescent phases. Sources were T cells, B-cell-depleted T cells, or PBMCs; the material itself was cDNA or gDNA.

In the source study's methods: Nucleated cell counts were estimated from reference gene primer amplification. The protocol was immunoSEQ multiplex PCR, while the TCRdb copy is restricted to in-frame clones and leaves out a portion. Clone size and V and J calls were adopted from that table, with D and trimming inferred from the DNA. The sample records 30,000 to 45,000 clones, about 82% being singletons. Germline loops: CDR1 MNHEY, CDR2 SVGEGT. The ends lost 7 bases at V and 5 bases at J; junction bases unmatched: 15. CDR3 length: 18 residues. This clonotype was sampled from a human donor in a cohort sampled during active COVID-19. The chain uses TRBV6-2 or TRBV6-3 and TRBJ2-1; the match to TRBD2 covers 12 bases. Sequencing was done on a sample of peripheral blood. The DNA for the CDR3 is TGTGCCAGCACCCCACCTTCGACTAGCGGGGGCCTCCACAATGAGCAGTTCTTC. As protein: CASTPPSTSGGLHNEQFF.